This T cell receptor beta chain was found in a study of blood T cell repertoires in COVID-19 (dated by TCRdb to 2019 to 2021). General notes on the study: Samples covering the acute and convalescent phases of COVID-19 were provided by collaborators in the United States, Italy and Spain. The material from the prospective study consisted of cDNA or gDNA derived from T cells, B-cell-depleted T cells, or PBMCs. Subjects who had been exposed to COVID-19, were actively infected with it, or had recovered from it provided the deeply sampled blood TCRbeta repertoires that made up the dataset. The repertoires were released in a freely available public database meant as a resource for research on the immune response to SARS-CoV-2. Samples came from the ongoing ImmuneRACE study (first 160 participants) plus 1,254 subjects from 6 global collaborators. A de-identified subject ID, COVID-19 status, age in years and sex were almost always included in the sample metadata. Where HLA class I and class II types were available, the types were taken from metadata supplied by the sample provider, not from assay-based typing. Broader findings and caveats from the paper: The amount of clinical and demographic metadata varied by source and participant and was provided uncurated.

In the prospective study, participants were about 18 to 95 years old, resided in about two dozen geographic areas of the United States, and were enrolled through a virtual design. In the prospective study, participants were assigned to cohorts based on the clinical history participants reported in a screening survey and a study questionnaire. In the prospective study, whole blood, serum and a nasopharyngeal or oropharyngeal swab were collected from each participant by mobile phlebotomists. Additional blood draws and questionnaires over an approximately 2-month period could optionally be provided by prospective study participants. Before DNA extraction, prospective study blood samples were shipped either frozen or at room temperature. Based on the germline V gene (reference sequence), the CDR1 and CDR2 sequences are LGHDT and YNNKEL. Inclusive of the bounding cysteine and phenylalanine, the CDR3 is 14 residues long. Solely the CDR3 DNA is kept, with 42 bases framed from the first base. Trimmed from V: 0 bases; trimmed from J: 6 bases; junction bases lacking a gene match: 4.

TCRbeta CDR3 regions were amplified from genomic DNA using the immunoSEQ Assay, a bias-controlled multiplex PCR. Under the source paper's analysis protocol: The number of nucleated cells in each sample was estimated from the amplification of reference gene primers within the assay. Sequence reads were collapsed and filtered to measure the absolute abundance of every unique TCRbeta CDR3 rearrangement. For each sample, productive Simpson clonality was calculated by taking the square root of Simpson's diversity index across productive rearrangements. The source is immuneACCESS, and TCRdb retained only in-frame sequences with V and J called. Part of the clones is not carried over; for the studies checked, unresolved V genes explain less than half of this, and the remainder is unexplained. The V and J calls and clone size are taken from that table; D and trimming were inferred from the DNA. This sample has under 250,000 clones in its table, and around 86% of those were observed once. Of the sample, approximately 9% is held by the ten largest clones.

A remark on this clone: Its specific antigen is unknown. Nothing much larger sits one base from this clone, and base qualities are not available.

Sequenced material: PBMCs or T cells enriched from blood (not recorded which). This sequence was found in a woman aged 45-59 years with acute COVID-19. Recombination connected TRBV3-1 (or the pseudogene TRBV3-2) to TRBJ2-5; the junction holds 7 bases that match TRBD2. The nucleotides are TGTGCCAGCAGCCAAGATAGGGAGGGACAGACCCAGTACTTC. It encodes CASSQDREGQTQYF.